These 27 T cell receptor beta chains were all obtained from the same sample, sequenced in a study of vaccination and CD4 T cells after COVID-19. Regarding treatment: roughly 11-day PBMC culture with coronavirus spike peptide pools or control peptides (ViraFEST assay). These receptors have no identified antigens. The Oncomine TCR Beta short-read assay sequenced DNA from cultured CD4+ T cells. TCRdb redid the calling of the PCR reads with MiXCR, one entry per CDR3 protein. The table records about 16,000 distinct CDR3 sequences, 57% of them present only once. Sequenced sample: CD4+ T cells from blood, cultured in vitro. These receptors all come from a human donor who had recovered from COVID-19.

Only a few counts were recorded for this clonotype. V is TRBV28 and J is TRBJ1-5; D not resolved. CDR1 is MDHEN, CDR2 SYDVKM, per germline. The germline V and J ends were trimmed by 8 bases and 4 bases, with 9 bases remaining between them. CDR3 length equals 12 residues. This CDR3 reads CASARINQPQHF. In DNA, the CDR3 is TGTGCCAGCGCCCGGATTAATCAGCCCCAGCATTTT.

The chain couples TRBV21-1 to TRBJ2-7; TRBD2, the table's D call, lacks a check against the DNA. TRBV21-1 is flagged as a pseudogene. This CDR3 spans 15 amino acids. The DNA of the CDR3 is TGTGCCAGCAGCAAAGAGGGACTGAACTCCTACGAGCAGTACTTC. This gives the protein CASSKEGLNSYEQYF.

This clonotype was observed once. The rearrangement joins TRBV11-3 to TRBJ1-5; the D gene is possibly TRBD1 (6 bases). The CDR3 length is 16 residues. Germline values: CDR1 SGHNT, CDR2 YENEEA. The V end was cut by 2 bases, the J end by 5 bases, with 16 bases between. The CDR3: CASSLLMTGRYQPQHF. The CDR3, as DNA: TGTGCCAGCAGCTTATTAATGACAGGCCGGTATCAGCCCCAGCATTTT.

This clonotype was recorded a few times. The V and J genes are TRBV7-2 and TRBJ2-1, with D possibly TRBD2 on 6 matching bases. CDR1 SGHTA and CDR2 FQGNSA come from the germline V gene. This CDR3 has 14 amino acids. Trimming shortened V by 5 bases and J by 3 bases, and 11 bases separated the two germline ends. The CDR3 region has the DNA TGTGCCAGCAGCCCGCCGGGACTCTACAATGAGCAGTTCTTC. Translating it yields CASSPPGLYNEQFF.

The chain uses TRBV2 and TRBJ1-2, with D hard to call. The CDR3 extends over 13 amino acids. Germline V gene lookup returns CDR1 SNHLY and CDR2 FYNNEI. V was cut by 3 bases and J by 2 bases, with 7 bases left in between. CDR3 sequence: CASSENRNYGYTF. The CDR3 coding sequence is TGTGCCAGCAGTGAGAACCGGAACTATGGCTACACCTTC.

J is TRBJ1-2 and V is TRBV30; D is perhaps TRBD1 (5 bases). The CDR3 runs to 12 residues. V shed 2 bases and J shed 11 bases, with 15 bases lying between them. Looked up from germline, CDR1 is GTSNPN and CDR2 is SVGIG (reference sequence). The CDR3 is CAWSFRLGVYTF. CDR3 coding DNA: TGTGCCTGGAGTTTCCGGTTGGGGGTTTACACCTTC.

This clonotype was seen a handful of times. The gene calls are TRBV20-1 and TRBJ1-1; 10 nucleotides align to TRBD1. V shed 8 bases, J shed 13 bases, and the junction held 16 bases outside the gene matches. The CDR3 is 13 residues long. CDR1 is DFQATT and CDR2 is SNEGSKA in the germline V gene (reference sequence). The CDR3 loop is CSSRPPGQGQRFF. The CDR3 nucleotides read TGCAGTTCGAGACCTCCGGGACAGGGGCAACGTTTCTTT.

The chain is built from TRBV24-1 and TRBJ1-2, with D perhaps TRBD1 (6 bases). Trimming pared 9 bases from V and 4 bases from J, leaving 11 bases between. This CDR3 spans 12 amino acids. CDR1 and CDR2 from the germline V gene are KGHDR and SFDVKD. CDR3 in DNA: TGTGCCACCGAGGGGGACGGCTATGGCTACACCTTC. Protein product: CATEGDGYGYTF.

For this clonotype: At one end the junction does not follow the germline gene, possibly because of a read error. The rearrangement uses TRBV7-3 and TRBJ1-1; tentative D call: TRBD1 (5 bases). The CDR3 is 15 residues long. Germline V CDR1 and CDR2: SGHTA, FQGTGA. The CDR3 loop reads CASSSNRMENTGAFF. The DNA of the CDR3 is TGTGCCAGCAGCTCTAACAGGATGGAGAACACTGGAGCTTTCTTT.

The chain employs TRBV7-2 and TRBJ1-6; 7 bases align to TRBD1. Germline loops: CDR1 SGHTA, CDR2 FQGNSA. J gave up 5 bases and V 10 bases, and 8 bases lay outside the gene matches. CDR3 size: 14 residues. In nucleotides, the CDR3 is TGTGCCACCGTAAGACAGGGCAATAATTCACCCCTCCACTTT. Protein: CATVRQGNNSPLHF.

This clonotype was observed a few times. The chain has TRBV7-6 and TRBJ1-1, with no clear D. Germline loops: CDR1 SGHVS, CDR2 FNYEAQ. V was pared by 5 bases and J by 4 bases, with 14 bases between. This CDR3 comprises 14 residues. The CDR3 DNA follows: TGTGCCAGCAGCCGACCCCTTCAGGTCACTGAAGCTTTCTTT. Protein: CASSRPLQVTEAFF.

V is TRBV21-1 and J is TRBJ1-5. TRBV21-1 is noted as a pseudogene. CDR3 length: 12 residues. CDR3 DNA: TGTGCCAGCAGCGTGCAGGGCCGGGGCCAGCATTTT. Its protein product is CASSVQGRGQHF.

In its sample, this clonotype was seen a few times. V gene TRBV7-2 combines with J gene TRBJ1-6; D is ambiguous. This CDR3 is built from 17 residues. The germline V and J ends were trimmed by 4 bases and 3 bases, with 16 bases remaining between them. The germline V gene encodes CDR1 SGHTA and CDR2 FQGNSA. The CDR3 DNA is TGTGCCAGCAGCTCTACCCCCCGAGGGTACTATAATTCACCCCTCCACTTT. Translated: CASSSTPRGYYNSPLHF.

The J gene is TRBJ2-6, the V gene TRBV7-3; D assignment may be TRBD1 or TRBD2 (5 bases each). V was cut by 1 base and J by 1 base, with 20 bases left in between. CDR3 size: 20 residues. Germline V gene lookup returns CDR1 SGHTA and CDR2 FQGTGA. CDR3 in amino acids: CASSLRGAAARRSGANVLTF. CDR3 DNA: TGTGCCAGCAGCTTAAGGGGCGCGGCGGCGAGGAGGTCTGGGGCCAACGTCCTGACTTTC.

CDR3 protein: CSRGSSYNEQFF. The DNA of the CDR3 is TGCAGTCGCGGGAGCTCCTACAATGAGCAGTTCTTC. This chain joins TRBV20-1 and TRBJ2-1; 7 bases line up with TRBD2. There are 12 residues in the CDR3. V lost 8 bases and J lost 0; bases outside the gene matches: 1. The V gene's germline CDR1 is DFQATT and CDR2 SNEGSKA (reference sequence).

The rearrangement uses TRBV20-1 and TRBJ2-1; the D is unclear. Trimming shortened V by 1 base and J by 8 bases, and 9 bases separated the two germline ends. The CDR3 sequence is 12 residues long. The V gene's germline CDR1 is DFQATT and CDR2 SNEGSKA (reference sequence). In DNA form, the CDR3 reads TGCAGTGCTAGAGCAGGTTACGATGAGCAGTTCTTC. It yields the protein CSARAGYDEQFF.

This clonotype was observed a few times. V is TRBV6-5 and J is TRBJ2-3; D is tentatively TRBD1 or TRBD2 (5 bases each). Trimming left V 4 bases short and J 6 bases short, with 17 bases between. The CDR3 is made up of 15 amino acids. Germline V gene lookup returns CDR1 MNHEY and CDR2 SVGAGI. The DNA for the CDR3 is TGTGCCAGCAGTTCCCTGACCCGGGACGCGGATACGCAGTATTTT. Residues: CASSSLTRDADTQYF.

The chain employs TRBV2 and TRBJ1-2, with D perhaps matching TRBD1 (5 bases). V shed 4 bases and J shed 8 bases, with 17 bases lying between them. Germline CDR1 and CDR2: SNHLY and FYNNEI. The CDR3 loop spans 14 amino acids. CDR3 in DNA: TGTGCCAGCAGTGTGGAACCGGCAGGGAAGGGCTACACCTTC. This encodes CASSVEPAGKGYTF.

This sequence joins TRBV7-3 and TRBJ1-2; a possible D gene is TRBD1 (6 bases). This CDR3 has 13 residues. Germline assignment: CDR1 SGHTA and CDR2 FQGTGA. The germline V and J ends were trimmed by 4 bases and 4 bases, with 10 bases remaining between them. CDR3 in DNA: TGTGCCAGCAGCTACAGGGAAGGCTATGGCTACACCTTC. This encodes CASSYREGYGYTF.

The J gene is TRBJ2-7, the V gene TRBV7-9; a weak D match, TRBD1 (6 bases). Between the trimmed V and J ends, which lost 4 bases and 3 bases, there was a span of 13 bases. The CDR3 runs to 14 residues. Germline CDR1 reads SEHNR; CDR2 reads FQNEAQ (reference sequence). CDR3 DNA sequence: TGTGCCAGCAGCTCACCGGGACACATCTACGAGCAGTACTTC. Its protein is CASSSPGHIYEQYF.

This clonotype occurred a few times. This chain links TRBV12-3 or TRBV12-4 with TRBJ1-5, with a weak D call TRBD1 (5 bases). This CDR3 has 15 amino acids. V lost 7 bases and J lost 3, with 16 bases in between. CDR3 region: CASTSGRSYNQPQHF. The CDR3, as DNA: TGTGCCAGCACTTCGGGACGGTCCTACAATCAGCCCCAGCATTTT.

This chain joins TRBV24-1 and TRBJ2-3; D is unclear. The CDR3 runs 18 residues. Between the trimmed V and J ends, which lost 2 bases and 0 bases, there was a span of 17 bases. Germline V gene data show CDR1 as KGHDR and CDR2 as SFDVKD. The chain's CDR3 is CATSDSRAPSISTDTQYF. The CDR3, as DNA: TGTGCCACCAGTGATTCGCGTGCCCCATCGATTAGCACAGATACGCAGTATTTT.

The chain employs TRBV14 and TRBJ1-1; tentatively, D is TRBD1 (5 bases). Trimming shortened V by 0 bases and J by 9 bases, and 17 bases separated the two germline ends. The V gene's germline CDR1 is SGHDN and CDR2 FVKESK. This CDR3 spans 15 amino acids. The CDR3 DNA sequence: TGTGCCAGCAGCCAAGATATGGGGCTCACCGTTCAAGCTTTCTTT. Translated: CASSQDMGLTVQAFF. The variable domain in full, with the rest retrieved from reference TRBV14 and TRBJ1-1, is EAGVTQFPSHSVIEKGQTVTLRCDPISGHDNLYWYRRVMGKEIKFLLHFVKESKQDESGMPNNRFLAERTGGTYSTLKVQPAELEDSGVYFCASSQDMGLTVQAFFGQGTRLTVV.

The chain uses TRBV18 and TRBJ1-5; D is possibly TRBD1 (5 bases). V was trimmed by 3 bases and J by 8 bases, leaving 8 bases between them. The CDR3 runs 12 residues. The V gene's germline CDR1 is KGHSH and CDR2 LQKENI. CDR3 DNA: TGTGCCAGCTCACCCTGGGGGGAGCCCCAGCATTTT. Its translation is CASSPWGEPQHF.

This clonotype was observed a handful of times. CDR3 in amino acids: CASSSPWDREVNTEAFF. The CDR3 DNA sequence: TGTGCCAGCAGCTCGCCTTGGGACCGCGAAGTGAACACTGAAGCTTTCTTT. The chain employs TRBV7-9 and TRBJ1-1; a weak D match, TRBD1 (5 bases). Per germline, CDR1 SEHNR and CDR2 FQNEAQ (reference sequence). The CDR3 extends over 17 amino acids. Trimming removed 4 bases from V and 0 bases from J, with 18 bases in between. Drawing the rest from reference TRBV7-9 and TRBJ1-1, the complete variable domain is DTGVSQNPRHKITKRGQNVTFRCDPISEHNRLYWYRQTLGQGPEFLTYFQNEAQLEKSRLLSDRFSAERPKGSFSTLEIQRTEQGDSAMYLCASSSPWDREVNTEAFFGQGTRLTVV.

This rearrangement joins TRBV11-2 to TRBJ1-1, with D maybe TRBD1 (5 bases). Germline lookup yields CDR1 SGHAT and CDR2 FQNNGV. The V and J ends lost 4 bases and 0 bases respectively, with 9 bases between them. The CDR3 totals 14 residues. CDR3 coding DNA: TGTGCCAGCAGCTGGGGCAGCTTGAACACTGAAGCTTTCTTT. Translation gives CASSWGSLNTEAFF.

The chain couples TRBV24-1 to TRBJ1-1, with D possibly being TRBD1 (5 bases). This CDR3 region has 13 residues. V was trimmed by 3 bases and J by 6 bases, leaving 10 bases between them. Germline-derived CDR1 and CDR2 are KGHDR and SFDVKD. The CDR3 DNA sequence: TGTGCCACCAGTGATGGGGGTCTCCCTGAAGCTTTCTTT. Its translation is CATSDGGLPEAFF.